This T cell receptor (beta chain) was retrieved from a study of T-cell memory formation after mild COVID-19. Study context: Most TCR clusters belonged to a single donor.

Per germline, CDR1 LNHDA and CDR2 SQIVND (reference sequence). The J segment lost 4 bases and the V segment lost 7 bases, leaving 9 bases of the junction unmatched. CDR3 length equals 15 residues. TCRdb recomputed calls from the 5' RACE reads with MiXCR, one row per CDR3 protein. This table holds approximately 240,000 distinct CDR3 sequences, approximately 16% found once. This TCR was sampled from a man between 18 and 29 years old who had mild COVID-19 (a few samples of this study predate the infection). Cell type and time point are not known. The chain uses TRBV19 and TRBJ1-1, with 10 nucleotides matching TRBD1. The sequencing sample was made of PBMCs or a T cell subset sorted from them (not recorded which). CDR3 DNA: TGTGCCAGTATGGACAGGGGGATTGGGGGCACTGAAGCTTTCTTT. Translated: CASMDRGIGGTEAFF.